Below are 20 T cell receptor beta chains sequenced from a single sample in a study of blood T cell repertoires in COVID-19. Assay: immunoSEQ multiplex PCR; the TCRdb copy retains only in-frame clones and omits some. The table lists roughly 20,000 clones, about 91% of them singletons. Sequenced: peripheral blood. Receptor source: a human donor in a cohort sampled during active COVID-19. The donor label of this sample is uncertain.

The chain uses TRBV29-1 and TRBJ1-2, with TRBD1 matching 9 bases. Trimming removed 5 bases from V and 4 bases from J; junction bases left unmatched: 2. Germline V lookup: CDR1 SQVTM, CDR2 ANQGSEA. The CDR3 contains 12 residues. CDR3 DNA: TGCAGCGTTAAGGACAGGGGCTATGGCTACACCTTC. Translated, it gives CSVKDRGYGYTF. Based on the CDR3 plus reference TRBV29-1 and TRBJ1-2, the full variable domain is SAVISQKPSRDICQRGTSLTIQCQVDSQVTMMFWYRQQPGQSLTLIATANQGSEATYESGFVIDKFPISRPNLTFSTLTVSNMSPEDSSIYLCSVKDRGYGYTFGSGTRLTVV.

The rearrangement links TRBV5-1 to TRBJ2-3; 9 bases agree with TRBD1. Germline V CDR1 and CDR2: SGHRS, YFSETQ. After removal of 0 bases from V and 0 bases from J, the junction contained 5 bases not matched to a gene. The CDR3 has 17 amino acids. CDR3 sequence: CASSLGQGVSSTDTQYF. DNA of the CDR3: TGCGCCAGCAGCTTGGGACAGGGGGTGTCTAGCACAGATACGCAGTATTTT.

The chain links TRBV15 to TRBJ2-2; possibly TRBD1 for D (6 bases). This CDR3 has 19 residues. The ends were cut back, 3 bases at V and 0 bases at J, with 20 bases in the middle. Germline loops: CDR1 LNHNV, CDR2 YYDKDF (reference sequence). Here the CDR3 reads CATSSPPRGPMTNTGELFF. The CDR3 nucleotides read TGTGCCACCAGCAGCCCCCCCAGGGGCCCAATGACGAACACCGGGGAGCTGTTTTTT.

This rearrangement joins TRBV15 to TRBJ1-2; D is possibly TRBD1 (5 bases). The CDR3 is 14 residues long. The V gene's germline CDR1 is LNHNV and CDR2 YYDKDF (reference sequence). The V and J ends lost 4 bases and 8 bases respectively, with 17 bases between them. The CDR3 loop is CATSNAPQGGGYTF. The CDR3 bases are TGTGCCACCAGCAACGCCCCCCAGGGCGGAGGCTACACCTTC. Full variable domain (remainder filled in from reference TRBV15 and TRBJ1-2): DAMVIQNPRYQVTQFGKPVTLSCSQTLNHNVMYWYQQKSSQAPKLLFHYYDKDFNNEADTPDNFQSRRPNTSFCFLDIRSPGLGDTAMYLCATSNAPQGGGYTFGSGTRLTVV.

This clone came up a few times. The chain joins TRBV4-2 to TRBJ2-7; D is perhaps TRBD2 (5 bases). The CDR3 length is 15 residues. The V and J ends lost 0 bases and 3 bases respectively, with 12 bases between them. CDR1 is LGHNA, CDR2 YNFKEQ, per germline. This CDR3 reads CASSQEPGRGYEQYF. The CDR3, as DNA: TGTGCCAGCAGCCAAGAGCCGGGGAGAGGCTACGAGCAGTACTTC.

V usage is TRBV5-1 and J usage is TRBJ2-5; D uncertain. CDR1 is SGHRS and CDR2 is YFSETQ in the germline V gene. Trimming pared 0 bases from V and 1 base from J, leaving 7 bases between. CDR3 length equals 14 residues. The CDR3 DNA is TGCGCCAGCAGCTTGGCCGGCGGCCAAGAGACCCAGTACTTC. The encoded protein is CASSLAGGQETQYF.

The V gene is TRBV6-5, the J gene TRBJ2-7, with a possible D match to TRBD2 (5 bases). Trimming took off 5 bases at V and 1 base at J, with 12 bases between the two ends. Germline CDR1 is MNHEY and CDR2 is SVGAGI. The CDR3 loop spans 14 amino acids. The CDR3 DNA sequence: TGTGCCAGCAGTCTGGCGGGCTTATCCTACGAGCAGTACTTC. Amino acids: CASSLAGLSYEQYF.

The rearrangement links TRBV6-2 or TRBV6-3 to TRBJ1-1; maybe TRBD1 (6 bases). The CDR3 has 17 residues. Looked up from germline, CDR1 is MNHEY and CDR2 is SVGEGT. V lost 4 bases, J lost 3 bases, and 21 bases lay in between. The CDR3 bases are TGTGCCAGCAGTTCGAAATTCGGTCCCCAGGGGTACACTGAAGCTTTCTTT. It codes for CASSSKFGPQGYTEAFF.

The J gene is TRBJ1-1, the V gene TRBV28, with unresolved D. The CDR3 sequence is 16 residues long. Germline assignment: CDR1 MDHEN and CDR2 SYDVKM. The V end lost 3 bases, the J end lost 8 bases, and 22 bases lay between the germline ends. The CDR3 region has the DNA TGTGCCAGCAGTTTCCCGCCCGGGAAAGGGTCGGGGGAAGCTTTCTTT. This gives the protein CASSFPPGKGSGEAFF.

This clone has only one observation. CDR3 sequence reads: CASSQARGPYEQYF. In DNA form, the CDR3 reads TGCGCCAGCAGCCAAGCGCGGGGACCCTACGAGCAGTACTTC. V usage is TRBV4-1 and J usage is TRBJ2-7; possible D gene TRBD2, 6 bases. The V gene lost 1 base and the J gene lost 2 bases, with 9 bases spanning the gap. The germline CDR1 and CDR2 sequences are MGHRA and YSYEKL. This CDR3 comprises 14 residues.

The chain has TRBV5-4 and TRBJ2-2, with TRBD2 as a possible D gene (6 bases). V gave up 5 bases and J gave up 6 bases, with 11 bases separating them. Germline values: CDR1 SGHNT, CDR2 YYREEE (reference sequence). This CDR3 comprises 13 residues. CDR3 amino acids: CASRREVAGELFF. Here the CDR3 DNA reads TGTGCCAGCAGGAGGGAGGTGGCCGGGGAGCTGTTTTTT.

This clone appeared a few times. The rearrangement links TRBV19 to TRBJ1-2; 7 bases match TRBD1. The CDR3 totals 12 residues. Germline V CDR1 and CDR2: LNHDA, SQIVND (reference sequence). Germline trimming cut 5 bases from V and 7 bases from J; bases unmatched to any gene: 4. CDR3 coding DNA: TGTGCCAGTAGTGGGGGGACAGTTGGCTACACCTTC. Amino acids: CASSGGTVGYTF.

The V gene is TRBV29-1, the J gene TRBJ1-1; D may be TRBD1 (6 bases). Between the trimmed V and J ends, which lost 6 bases and 7 bases, there was a span of 12 bases. Germline V lookup: CDR1 SQVTM, CDR2 ANQGSEA. This CDR3 has 11 amino acids. CDR3 sequence: CSVGRGSEAFF. For the CDR3, the DNA is TGCAGCGTCGGTAGGGGGAGTGAAGCTTTCTTT.

Only one count was recorded for this clone. The CDR3 sequence is CAGGLGQPQHF. In nucleotides, the CDR3 is TGTGCCGGAGGGTTAGGGCAGCCCCAGCATTTT. V usage is TRBV30 and J usage is TRBJ1-5; no firm D call. V was pared by 8 bases and J by 7 bases, with 12 bases between. CDR3 length: 11 residues. From germline, CDR1 is GTSNPN and CDR2 SVGIG (reference sequence). The full variable domain, with the rest looked up from reference TRBV30 and TRBJ1-5, is SQTIHQWPATLVQPVGSPLSLECTVEGTSNPNLYWYRQAAGRGLQLLFYSVGIGQISSEVPQNLSASRPQDRQFILSSKKLLLSDSGFYLCAGGLGQPQHFGDGTRLSIL.

This chain uses TRBV28 with TRBJ2-1; D might be TRBD1 (6 bases). There are 15 residues in the CDR3. Trimming took 5 bases from V and 4 from J, leaving 15 bases between them. The germline gives CDR1 MDHEN, CDR2 SYDVKM. DNA of the CDR3: TGTGCCAGCAGTCAATTCCTGGACAGATACAATGAGCAGTTCTTC. As protein: CASSQFLDRYNEQFF.

The count of this clone is one. V and J are TRBV5-1 and TRBJ1-2, with D possibly matching TRBD1 (6 bases). The CDR3 runs to 14 residues. Germline CDR1 is SGHRS and CDR2 is YFSETQ. V was pared by 0 bases and J by 5 bases, with 11 bases between. The DNA for the CDR3 is TGCGCCAGCAGCTTGGACAGGGTATATTATGGCTACACCTTC. It specifies CASSLDRVYYGYTF.

This sequence joins TRBV18 and TRBJ2-3; possible D gene TRBD2, 5 bases. Germline CDR1 KGHSH, CDR2 LQKENI. CDR3 length equals 13 residues. V was clipped by 0 bases and J by 4 bases, with 5 bases between them. The CDR3 sequence: CASSPPGADTQYF. The DNA of the CDR3 is TGTGCCAGCTCACCACCCGGGGCAGATACGCAGTATTTT.

This chain joins TRBV4-1 and TRBJ1-1; tentative D call: TRBD1 (6 bases). Germline loops: CDR1 MGHRA, CDR2 YSYEKL. Trimming pared 1 base from V and 9 bases from J, leaving 12 bases between. The CDR3 is made up of 13 amino acids. The CDR3 sequence: CASSQAGTRKAFF. The CDR3 DNA sequence: TGCGCCAGCAGCCAAGCCGGGACACGGAAAGCTTTCTTT.

This sequence joins TRBV18 and TRBJ2-4; 8 bases map to TRBD2. The CDR3 length is 15 residues. After removal of 6 bases from V and 5 bases from J, the junction contained 9 bases not matched to a gene. Germline V gene data show CDR1 as KGHSH and CDR2 as LQKENI. The CDR3 here is CASSSGLVEENIQYF. In DNA form, the CDR3 reads TGTGCCAGCTCCTCGGGACTAGTAGAGGAAAACATTCAGTACTTC.

CDR3 region: CASSESTGSSYNEQFF. The CDR3 nucleotides read TGTGCCAGCAGTGAATCTACAGGTAGCTCCTACAATGAGCAGTTCTTC. The rearrangement links TRBV25-1 to TRBJ2-1, with D maybe TRBD1 (5 bases). Germline V gene lookup returns CDR1 MGHDK and CDR2 SYGVNS. The CDR3 runs 16 residues. V was clipped by 1 base and J by 0 bases, with 10 bases between them.